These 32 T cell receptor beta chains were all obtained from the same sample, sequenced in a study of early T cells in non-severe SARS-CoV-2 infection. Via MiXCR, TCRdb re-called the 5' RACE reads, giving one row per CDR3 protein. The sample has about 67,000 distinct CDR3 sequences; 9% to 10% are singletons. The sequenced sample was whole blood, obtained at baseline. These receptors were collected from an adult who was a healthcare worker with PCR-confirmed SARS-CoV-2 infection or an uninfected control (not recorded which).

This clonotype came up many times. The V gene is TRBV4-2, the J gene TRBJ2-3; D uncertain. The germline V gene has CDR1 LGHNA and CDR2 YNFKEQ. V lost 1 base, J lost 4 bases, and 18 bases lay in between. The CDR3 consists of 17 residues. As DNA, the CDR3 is TGTGCCAGCAGCCAAGGAGCCTCCACCGCCCAGTCAGATACGCAGTATTTT. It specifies CASSQGASTAQSDTQYF.

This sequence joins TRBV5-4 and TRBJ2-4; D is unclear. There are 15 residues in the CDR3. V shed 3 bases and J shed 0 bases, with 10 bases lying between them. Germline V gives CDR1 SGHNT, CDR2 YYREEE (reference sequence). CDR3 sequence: CASSSGRLAKNIQYF. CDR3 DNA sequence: TGTGCCAGCAGCTCAGGACGGCTAGCCAAAAACATTCAGTACTTC.

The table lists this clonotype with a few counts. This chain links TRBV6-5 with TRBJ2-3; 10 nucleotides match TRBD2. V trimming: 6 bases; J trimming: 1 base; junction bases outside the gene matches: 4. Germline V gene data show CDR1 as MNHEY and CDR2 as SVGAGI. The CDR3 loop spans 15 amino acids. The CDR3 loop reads CASSLSGRGTDTQYF. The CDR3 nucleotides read TGTGCCAGCAGCCTAAGCGGGAGGGGCACAGATACGCAGTATTTT.

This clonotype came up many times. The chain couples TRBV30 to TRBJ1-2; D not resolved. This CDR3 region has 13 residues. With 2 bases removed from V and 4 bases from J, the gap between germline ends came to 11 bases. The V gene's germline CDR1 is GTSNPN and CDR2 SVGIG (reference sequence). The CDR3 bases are TGTGCCTGGAGTTTCGGGCTCGCCTATGGCTACACCTTC. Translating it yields CAWSFGLAYGYTF.

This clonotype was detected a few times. The CDR3 sequence: CASSTPGQGSLATNEKLFF. The DNA for the CDR3 is TGTGCCAGCAGTACCCCGGGACAGGGTTCATTGGCGACTAATGAAAAACTGTTTTTT. The chain uses TRBV6-1 and TRBJ1-4, with 9 bases that match TRBD1. The germline CDR1 and CDR2 sequences are MNHNS and SASEGT. The V segment lost 5 bases and the J segment 2 bases; nucleotides outside the gene matches: 15. This CDR3 has 19 amino acids.

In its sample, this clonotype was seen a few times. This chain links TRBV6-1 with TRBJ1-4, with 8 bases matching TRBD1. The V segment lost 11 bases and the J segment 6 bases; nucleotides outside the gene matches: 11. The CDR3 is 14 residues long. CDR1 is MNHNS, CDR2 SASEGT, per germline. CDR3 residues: CAGRTGRKDEKLFF. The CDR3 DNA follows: TGTGCCGGCCGGACAGGGAGAAAGGATGAAAAACTGTTTTTT.

The CDR3 DNA sequence: TGTGCCAGCAGCCCCGGGACTAGCGGACCCTACGAGCAGTACTTC. Translated, it gives CASSPGTSGPYEQYF. This chain links TRBV7-9 with TRBJ2-7; 11 nucleotides line up with TRBD2. The germline V gene encodes CDR1 SEHNR and CDR2 FQNEAQ (reference sequence). V was clipped by 5 bases and J by 2 bases; unmatched bases: 5. The CDR3 is 15 amino acids.

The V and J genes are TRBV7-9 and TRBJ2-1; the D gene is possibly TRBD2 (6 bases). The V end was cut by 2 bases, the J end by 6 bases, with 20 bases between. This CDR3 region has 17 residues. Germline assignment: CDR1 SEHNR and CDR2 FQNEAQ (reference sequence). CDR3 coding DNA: TGTGCCAGCAGCTTATCGTGGATCCCCGGGAGTGGCAATGAGCAGTTCTTC. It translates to CASSLSWIPGSGNEQFF.

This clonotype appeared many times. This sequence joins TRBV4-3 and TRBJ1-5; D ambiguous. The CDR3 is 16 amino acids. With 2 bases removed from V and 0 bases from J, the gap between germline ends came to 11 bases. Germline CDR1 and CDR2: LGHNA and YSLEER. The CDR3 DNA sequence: TGCGCCAGCAGCCAAACCATCGGAGTTAGCAATCAGCCCCAGCATTTT. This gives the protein CASSQTIGVSNQPQHF.

CDR3 in amino acids: CASSRLAGVTYNEQFF. Here the CDR3 DNA reads TGTGCCAGTAGTAGACTAGCGGGGGTGACCTACAATGAGCAGTTCTTC. The gene calls are TRBV19 and TRBJ2-1; TRBD2 matches at 12 bases. CDR3 length: 16 residues. J was trimmed by 2 bases and V by 4 bases; bases with no gene match: 3. CDR1 LNHDA and CDR2 SQIVND come from the germline V gene (reference sequence).

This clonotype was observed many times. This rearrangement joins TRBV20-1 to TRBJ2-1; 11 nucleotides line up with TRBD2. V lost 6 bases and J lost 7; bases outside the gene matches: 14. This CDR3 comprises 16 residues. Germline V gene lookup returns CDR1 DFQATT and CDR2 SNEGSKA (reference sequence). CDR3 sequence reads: CSAANPTSGMGNEQFF. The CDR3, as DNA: TGCAGTGCCGCAAACCCGACTAGCGGGATGGGGAATGAGCAGTTCTTC.

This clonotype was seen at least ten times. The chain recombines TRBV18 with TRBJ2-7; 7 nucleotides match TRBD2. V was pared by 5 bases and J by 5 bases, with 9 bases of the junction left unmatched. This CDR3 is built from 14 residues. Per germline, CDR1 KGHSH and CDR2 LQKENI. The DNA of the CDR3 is TGTGCCAGCTCATGGGAGGGAGAGAAGCACGAGCAGTACTTC. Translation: CASSWEGEKHEQYF.

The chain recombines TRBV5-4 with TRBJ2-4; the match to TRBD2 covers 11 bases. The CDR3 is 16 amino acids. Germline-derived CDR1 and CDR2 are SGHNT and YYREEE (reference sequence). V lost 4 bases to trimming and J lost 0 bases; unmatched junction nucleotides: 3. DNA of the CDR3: TGTGCCAGCAGCGATGGACTAGCGGGAGCCAAAAACATTCAGTACTTC. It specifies CASSDGLAGAKNIQYF.

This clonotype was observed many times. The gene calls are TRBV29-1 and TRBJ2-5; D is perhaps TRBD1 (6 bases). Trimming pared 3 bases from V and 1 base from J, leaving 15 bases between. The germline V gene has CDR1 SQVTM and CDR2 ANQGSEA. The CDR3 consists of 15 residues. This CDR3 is CSVEVWVRGQETQYF. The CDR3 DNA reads TGCAGCGTTGAGGTGTGGGTCAGGGGCCAAGAGACCCAGTACTTC.

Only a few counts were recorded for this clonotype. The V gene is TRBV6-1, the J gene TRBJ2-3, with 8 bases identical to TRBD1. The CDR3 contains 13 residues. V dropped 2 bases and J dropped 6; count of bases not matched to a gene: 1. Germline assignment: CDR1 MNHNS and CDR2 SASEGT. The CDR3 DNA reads TGTGCCAGCAGTGAAAGGACAGGGGATACGCAGTATTTT. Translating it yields CASSERTGDTQYF.

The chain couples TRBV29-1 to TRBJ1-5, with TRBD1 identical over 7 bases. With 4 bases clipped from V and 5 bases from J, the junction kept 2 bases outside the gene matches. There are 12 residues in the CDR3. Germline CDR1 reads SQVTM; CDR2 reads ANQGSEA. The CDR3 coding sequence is TGCAGCGTTGTTACAGGGGATCAGCCCCAGCATTTT. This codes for CSVVTGDQPQHF. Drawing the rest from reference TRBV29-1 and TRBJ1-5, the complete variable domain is SAVISQKPSRDICQRGTSLTIQCQVDSQVTMMFWYRQQPGQSLTLIATANQGSEATYESGFVIDKFPISRPNLTFSTLTVSNMSPEDSSIYLCSVVTGDQPQHFGDGTRLSIL.

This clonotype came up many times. CDR3 DNA: TGTGCCAGCAGGAGGATAACAGGGAACACTGAAGCTTTCTTT. Translated: CASRRITGNTEAFF. The chain carries TRBV6-1 and TRBJ1-1, with a weak D call TRBD1 (5 bases). CDR1 and CDR2 (germline): MNHNS, SASEGT. This CDR3 is built from 14 residues. Trimming took off 6 bases at V and 1 base at J, with 12 bases between the two ends.

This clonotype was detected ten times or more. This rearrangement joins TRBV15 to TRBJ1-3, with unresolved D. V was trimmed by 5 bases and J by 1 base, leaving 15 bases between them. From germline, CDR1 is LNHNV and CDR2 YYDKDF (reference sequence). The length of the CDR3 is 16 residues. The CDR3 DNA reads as TGTGCCACCAGCCCCAACTCGAGGAGGTCTGGAAACACCATATATTTT. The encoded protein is CATSPNSRRSGNTIYF.

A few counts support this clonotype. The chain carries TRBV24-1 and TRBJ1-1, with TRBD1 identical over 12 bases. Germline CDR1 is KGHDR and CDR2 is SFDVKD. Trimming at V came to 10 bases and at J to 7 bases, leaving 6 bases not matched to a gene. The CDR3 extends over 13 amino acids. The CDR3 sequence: CATRDRGRVEAFF. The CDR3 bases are TGTGCCACGAGGGACAGGGGGCGAGTTGAAGCTTTCTTT.

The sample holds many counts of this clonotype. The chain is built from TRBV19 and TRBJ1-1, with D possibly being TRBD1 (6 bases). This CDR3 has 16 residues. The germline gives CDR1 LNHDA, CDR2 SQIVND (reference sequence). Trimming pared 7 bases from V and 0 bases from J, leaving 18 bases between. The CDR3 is CASTAWGAEVNTEAFF. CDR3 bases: TGTGCCAGTACCGCCTGGGGGGCAGAGGTGAACACTGAAGCTTTCTTT.

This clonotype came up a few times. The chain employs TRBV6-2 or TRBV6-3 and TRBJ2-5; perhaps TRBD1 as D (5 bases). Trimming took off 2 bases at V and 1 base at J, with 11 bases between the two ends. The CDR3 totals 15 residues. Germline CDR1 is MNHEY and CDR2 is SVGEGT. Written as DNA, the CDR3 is TGTGCCAGCAGTTACCGCCGGACACCCCAAGAGACCCAGTACTTC. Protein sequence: CASSYRRTPQETQYF.

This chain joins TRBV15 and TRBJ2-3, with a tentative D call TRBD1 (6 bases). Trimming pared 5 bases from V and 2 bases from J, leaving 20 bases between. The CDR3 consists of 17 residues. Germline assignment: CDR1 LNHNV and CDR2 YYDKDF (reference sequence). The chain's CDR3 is CATSDLRGQGITDTQYF. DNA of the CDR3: TGTGCCACCAGCGATCTGAGGGGACAAGGAATCACAGATACGCAGTATTTT.

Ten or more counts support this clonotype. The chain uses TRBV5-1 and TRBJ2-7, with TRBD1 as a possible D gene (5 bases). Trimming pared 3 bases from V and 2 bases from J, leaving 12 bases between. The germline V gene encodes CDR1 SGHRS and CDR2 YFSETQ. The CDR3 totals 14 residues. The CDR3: CASSWMTDTYEQYF. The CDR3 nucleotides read TGCGCCAGCAGCTGGATGACGGACACCTACGAGCAGTACTTC.

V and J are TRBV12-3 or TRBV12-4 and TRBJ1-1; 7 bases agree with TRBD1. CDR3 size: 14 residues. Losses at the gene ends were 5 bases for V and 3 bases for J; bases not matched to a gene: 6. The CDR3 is CASSLTDRDTEAFF. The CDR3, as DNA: TGTGCCAGCAGTCTCACAGACAGGGACACTGAAGCTTTCTTT.

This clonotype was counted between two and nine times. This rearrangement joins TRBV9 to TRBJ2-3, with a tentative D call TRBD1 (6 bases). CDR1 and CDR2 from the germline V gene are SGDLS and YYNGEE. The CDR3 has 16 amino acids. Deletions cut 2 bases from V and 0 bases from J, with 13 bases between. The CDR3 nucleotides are TGTGCCAGCAGCGTCTCCGGGACATCTAGCACAGATACGCAGTATTTT. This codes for CASSVSGTSSTDTQYF.

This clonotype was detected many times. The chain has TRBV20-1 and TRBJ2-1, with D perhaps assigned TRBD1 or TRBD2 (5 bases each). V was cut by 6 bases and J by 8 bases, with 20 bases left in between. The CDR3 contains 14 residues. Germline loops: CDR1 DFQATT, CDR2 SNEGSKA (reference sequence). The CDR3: CSARPGRARDEQFF. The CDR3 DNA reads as TGCAGTGCCAGACCGGGACGGGCTCGGGATGAGCAGTTCTTC.

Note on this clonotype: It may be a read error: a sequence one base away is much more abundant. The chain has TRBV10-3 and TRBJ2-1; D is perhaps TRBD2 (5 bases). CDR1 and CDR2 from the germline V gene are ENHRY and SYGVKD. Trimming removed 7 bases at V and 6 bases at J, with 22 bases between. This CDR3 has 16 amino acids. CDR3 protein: CAITPKLDSPCNEQFF. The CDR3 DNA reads TGTGCCATCACTCCGAAGTTGGACTCCCCATGCAATGAGCAGTTCTTC.

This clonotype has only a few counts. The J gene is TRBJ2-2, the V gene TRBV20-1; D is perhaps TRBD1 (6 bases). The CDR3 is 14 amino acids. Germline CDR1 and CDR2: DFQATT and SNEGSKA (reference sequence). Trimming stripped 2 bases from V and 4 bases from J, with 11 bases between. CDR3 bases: TGCAGTGCTAGAAGGACAGTGCCCACCGGGGAGCTGTTTTTT. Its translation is CSARRTVPTGELFF.

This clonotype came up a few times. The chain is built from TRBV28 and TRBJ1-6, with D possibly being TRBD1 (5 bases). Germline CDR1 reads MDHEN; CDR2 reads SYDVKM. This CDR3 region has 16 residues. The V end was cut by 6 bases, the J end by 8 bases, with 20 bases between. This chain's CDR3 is CASRRPIGGMDSPLHF. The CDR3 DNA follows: TGTGCCAGCAGGAGACCGATTGGGGGGATGGATTCACCCCTCCACTTT. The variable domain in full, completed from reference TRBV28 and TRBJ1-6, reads DVKVTQSSRYLVKRTGEKVFLECVQDMDHENMFWYRQDPGLGLRLIYFSYDVKMKEKGDIPEGYSVSREKKERFSLILESASTNQTSMYLCASRRPIGGMDSPLHFGNGTRLTVT.

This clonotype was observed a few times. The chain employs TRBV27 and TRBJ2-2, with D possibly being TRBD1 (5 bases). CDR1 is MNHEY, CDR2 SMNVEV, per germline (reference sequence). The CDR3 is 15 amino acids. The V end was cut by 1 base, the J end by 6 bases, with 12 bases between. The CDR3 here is CASSLLADSPGELFF. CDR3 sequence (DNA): TGTGCCAGCAGTTTATTAGCCGACAGCCCCGGGGAGCTGTTTTTT.

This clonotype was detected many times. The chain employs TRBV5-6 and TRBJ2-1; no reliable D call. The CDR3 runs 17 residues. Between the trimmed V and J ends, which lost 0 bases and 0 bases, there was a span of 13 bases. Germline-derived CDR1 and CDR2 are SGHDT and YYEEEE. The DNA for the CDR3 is TGTGCCAGCAGCTTGGTAGGTGCGGTTAGCTCCTACAATGAGCAGTTCTTC. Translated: CASSLVGAVSSYNEQFF. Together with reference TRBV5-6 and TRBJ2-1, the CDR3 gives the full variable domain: DAGVTQSPTHLIKTRGQQVTLRCSPKSGHDTVSWYQQALGQGPQFIFQYYEEEERQRGNFPDRFSGHQFPNYSSELNVNALLLGDSALYLCASSLVGAVSSYNEQFFGPGTRLTVL.

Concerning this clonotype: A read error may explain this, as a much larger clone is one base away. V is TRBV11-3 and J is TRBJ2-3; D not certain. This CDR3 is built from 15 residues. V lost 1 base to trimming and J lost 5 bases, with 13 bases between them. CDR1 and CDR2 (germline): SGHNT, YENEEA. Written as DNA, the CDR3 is TGTGCCAGCAGCTTAGTAGGGCAGATCGTAGATACGCAGTATTTT. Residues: CASSLVGQIVDTQYF. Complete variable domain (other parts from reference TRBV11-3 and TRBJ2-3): EAGVVQSPRYKIIEKKQPVAFWCNPISGHNTLYWYLQNLGQGPELLIRYENEEAVDDSQLPKDRFSAERLKGVDSTLKIQPAELGDSAVYLCASSLVGQIVDTQYFGPGTRLTVL.